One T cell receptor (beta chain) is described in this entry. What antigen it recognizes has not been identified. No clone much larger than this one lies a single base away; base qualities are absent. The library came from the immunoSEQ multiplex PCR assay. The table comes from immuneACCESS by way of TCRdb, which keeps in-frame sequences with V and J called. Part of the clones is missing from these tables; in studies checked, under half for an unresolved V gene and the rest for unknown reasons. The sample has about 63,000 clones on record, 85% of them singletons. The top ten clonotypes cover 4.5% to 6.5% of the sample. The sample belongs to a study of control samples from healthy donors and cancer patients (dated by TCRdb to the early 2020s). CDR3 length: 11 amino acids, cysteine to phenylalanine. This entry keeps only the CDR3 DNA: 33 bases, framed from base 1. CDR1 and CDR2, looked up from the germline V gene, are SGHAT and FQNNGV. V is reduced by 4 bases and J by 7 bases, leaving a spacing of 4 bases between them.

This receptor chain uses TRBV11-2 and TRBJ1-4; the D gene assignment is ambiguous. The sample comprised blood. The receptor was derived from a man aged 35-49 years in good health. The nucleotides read TGTGCCAGCAGCTCTAGTGAAAAACTGTTTTTT. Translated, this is CASSSSEKLFF.